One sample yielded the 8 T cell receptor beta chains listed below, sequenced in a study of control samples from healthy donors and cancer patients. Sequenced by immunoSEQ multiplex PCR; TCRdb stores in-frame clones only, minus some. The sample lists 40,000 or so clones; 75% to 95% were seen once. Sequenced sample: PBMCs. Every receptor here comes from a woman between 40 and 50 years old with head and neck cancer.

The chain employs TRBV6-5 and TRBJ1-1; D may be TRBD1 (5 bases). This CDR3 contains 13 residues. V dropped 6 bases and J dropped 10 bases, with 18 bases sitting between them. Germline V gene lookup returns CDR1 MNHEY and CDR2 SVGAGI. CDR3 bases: TGTGCCAGCAGCCGGGGCCACCAAGGTAGAGCTTTCTTT. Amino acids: CASSRGHQGRAFF.

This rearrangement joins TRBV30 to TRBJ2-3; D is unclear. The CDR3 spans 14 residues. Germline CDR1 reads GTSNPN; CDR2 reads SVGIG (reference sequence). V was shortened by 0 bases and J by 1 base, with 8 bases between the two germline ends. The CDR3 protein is CAWSVLSGTDTQYF. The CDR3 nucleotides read TGTGCCTGGAGTGTACTGTCAGGCACAGATACGCAGTATTTT.

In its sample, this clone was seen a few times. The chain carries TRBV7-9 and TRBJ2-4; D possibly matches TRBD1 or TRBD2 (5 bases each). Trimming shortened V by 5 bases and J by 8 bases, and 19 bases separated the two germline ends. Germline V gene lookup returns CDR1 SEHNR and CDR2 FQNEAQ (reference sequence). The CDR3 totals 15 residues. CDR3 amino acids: CASSTPQGVEDIQYF. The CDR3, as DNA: TGTGCCAGCAGCACACCCCAGGGAGTCGAAGACATTCAGTACTTC.

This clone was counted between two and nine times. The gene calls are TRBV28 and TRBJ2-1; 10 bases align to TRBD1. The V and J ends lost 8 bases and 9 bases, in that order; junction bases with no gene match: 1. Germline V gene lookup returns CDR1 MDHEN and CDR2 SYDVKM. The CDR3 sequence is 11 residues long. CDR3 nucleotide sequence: TGTGCCAGCCGGGACAGGGGTGAGCAGTTCTTC. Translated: CASRDRGEQFF.

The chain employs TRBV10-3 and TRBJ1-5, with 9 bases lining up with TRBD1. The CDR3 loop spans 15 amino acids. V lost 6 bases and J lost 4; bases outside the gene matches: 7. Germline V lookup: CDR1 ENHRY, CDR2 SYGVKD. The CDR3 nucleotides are TGTGCCATCAGCGCCGACAGGGGGGCAAATCAGCCCCAGCATTTT. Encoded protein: CAISADRGANQPQHF.

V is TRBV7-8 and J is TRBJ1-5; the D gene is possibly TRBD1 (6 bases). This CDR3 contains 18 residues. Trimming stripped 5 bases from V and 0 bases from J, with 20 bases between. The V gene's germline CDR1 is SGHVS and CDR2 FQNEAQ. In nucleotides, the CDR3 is TGTGCCAGCAGCCAACCCTTGGGGGCAACTTATAGCAATCAGCCCCAGCATTTT. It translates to CASSQPLGATYSNQPQHF.

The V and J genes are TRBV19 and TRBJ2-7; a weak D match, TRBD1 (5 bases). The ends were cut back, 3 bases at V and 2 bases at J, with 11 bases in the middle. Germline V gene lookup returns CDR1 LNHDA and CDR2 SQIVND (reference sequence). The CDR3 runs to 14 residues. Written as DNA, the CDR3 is TGTGCCAGTAGTATCTCGTCAGGGCCCTACGAGCAGTACTTC. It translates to CASSISSGPYEQYF. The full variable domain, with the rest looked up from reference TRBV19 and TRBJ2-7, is DGGITQSPKYLFRKEGQNVTLSCEQNLNHDAMYWYRQDPGQGLRLIYYSQIVNDFQKGDIAEGYSVSREKKESFPLTVTSAQKNPTAFYLCASSISSGPYEQYFGPGTRLTVT.

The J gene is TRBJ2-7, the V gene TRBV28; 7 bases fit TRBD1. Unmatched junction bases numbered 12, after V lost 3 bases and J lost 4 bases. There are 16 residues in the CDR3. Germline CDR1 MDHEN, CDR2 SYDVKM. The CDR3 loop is CASSFPGKGQSYEQYF. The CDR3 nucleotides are TGTGCCAGCAGTTTCCCGGGAAAGGGACAGTCTTACGAGCAGTACTTC.